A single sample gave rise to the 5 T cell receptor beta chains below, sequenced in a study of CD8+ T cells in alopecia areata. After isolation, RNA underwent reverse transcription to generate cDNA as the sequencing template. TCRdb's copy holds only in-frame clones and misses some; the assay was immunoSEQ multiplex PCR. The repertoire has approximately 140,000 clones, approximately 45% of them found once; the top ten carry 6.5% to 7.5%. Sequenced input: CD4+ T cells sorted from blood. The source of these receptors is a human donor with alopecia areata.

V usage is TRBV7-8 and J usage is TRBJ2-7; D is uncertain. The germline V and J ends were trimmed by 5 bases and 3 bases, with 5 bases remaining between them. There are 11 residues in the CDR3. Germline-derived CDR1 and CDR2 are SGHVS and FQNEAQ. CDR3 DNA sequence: TGTGCCAGCAGCCCCGGCTACGAGCAGTACTTC. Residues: CASSPGYEQYF.

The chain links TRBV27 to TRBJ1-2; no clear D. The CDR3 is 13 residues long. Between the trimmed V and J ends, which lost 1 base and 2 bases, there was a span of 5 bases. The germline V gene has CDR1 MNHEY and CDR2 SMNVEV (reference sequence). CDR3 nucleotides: TGTGCCAGCAGTTTATTAGGGAACTATGGCTACACCTTC. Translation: CASSLLGNYGYTF.

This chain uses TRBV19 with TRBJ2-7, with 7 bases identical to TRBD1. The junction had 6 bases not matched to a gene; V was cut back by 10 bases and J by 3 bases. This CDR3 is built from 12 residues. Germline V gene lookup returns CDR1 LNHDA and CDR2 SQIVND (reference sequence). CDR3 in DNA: TGTGCCACCCAGACAGGGAACTACGAGCAGTACTTC. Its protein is CATQTGNYEQYF. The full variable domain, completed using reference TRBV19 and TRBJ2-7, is DGGITQSPKYLFRKEGQNVTLSCEQNLNHDAMYWYRQDPGQGLRLIYYSQIVNDFQKGDIAEGYSVSREKKESFPLTVTSAQKNPTAFYLCATQTGNYEQYFGPGTRLTVT.

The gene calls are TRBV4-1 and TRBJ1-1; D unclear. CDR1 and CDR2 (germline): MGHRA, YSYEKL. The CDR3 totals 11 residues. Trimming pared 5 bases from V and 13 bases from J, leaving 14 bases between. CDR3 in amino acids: CASSYGRLFFF. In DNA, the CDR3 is TGCGCCAGCAGCTACGGACGGTTGTTTTTCTTT.

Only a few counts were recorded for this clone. CDR3 coding DNA: TGCGCCAGCAGCTTACAAAGGATCTCTGGGGCCAACGTCCTGACTTTC. It is translated as CASSLQRISGANVLTF. The rearrangement links TRBV5-1 to TRBJ2-6; D ambiguous. The CDR3 has 16 residues. Germline CDR1 and CDR2: SGHRS and YFSETQ. Trimming took 2 bases from V and 0 from J, leaving 9 bases between them.